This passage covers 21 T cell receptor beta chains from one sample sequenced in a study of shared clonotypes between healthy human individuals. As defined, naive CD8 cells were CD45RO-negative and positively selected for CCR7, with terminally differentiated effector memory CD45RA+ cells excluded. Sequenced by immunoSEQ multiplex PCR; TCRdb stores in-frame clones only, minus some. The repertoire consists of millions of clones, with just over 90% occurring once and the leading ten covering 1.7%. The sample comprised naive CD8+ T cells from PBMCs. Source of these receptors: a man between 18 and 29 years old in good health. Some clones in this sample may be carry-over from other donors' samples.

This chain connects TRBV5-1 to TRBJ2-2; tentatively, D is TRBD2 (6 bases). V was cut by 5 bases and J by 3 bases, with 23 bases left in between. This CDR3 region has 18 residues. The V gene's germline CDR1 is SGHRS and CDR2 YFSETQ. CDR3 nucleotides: TGCGCCAGCAGTTACCGAGGAGGGGAGCGGGTATACACCGGGGAGCTGTTTTTT. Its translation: CASSYRGGERVYTGELFF.

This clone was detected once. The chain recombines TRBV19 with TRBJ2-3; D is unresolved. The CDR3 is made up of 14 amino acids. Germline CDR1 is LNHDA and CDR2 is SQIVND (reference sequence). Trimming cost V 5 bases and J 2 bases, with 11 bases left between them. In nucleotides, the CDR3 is TGTGCCAGTAGTGGTCTCTACTCCACAGATACGCAGTATTTT. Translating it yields CASSGLYSTDTQYF.

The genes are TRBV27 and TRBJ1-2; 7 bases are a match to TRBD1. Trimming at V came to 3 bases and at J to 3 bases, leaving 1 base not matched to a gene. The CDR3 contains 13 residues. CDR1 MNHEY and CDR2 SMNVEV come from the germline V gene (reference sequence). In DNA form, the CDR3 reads TGTGCCAGCAGTTTGGGACAGCACTATGGCTACACCTTC. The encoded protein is CASSLGQHYGYTF.

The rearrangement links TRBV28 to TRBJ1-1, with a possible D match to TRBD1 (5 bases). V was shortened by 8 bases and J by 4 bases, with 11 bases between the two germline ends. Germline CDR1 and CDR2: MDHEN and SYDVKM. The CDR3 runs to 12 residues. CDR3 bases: TGTGCCAGCTACCAGGGAGTCACTGAAGCTTTCTTT. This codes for CASYQGVTEAFF.

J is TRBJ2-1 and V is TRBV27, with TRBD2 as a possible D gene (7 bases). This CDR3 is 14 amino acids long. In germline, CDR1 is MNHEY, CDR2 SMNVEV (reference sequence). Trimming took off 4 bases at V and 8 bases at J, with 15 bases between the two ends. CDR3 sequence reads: CASSYLTGGDEQFF. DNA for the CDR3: TGTGCCAGCAGTTATCTCACGGGGGGCGATGAGCAGTTCTTC.

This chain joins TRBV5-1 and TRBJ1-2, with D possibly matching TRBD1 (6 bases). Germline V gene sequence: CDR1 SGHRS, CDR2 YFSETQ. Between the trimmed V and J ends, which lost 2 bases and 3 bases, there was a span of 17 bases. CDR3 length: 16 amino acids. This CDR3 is CASSFNQGLTDYGYTF. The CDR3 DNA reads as TGCGCCAGCAGCTTTAATCAGGGGTTGACTGACTATGGCTACACCTTC.

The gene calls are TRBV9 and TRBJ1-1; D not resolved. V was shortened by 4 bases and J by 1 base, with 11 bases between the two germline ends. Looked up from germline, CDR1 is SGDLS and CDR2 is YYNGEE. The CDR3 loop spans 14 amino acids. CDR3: CASSLSAGNTEAFF. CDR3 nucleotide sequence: TGTGCCAGCAGCCTCTCAGCAGGGAACACTGAAGCTTTCTTT.

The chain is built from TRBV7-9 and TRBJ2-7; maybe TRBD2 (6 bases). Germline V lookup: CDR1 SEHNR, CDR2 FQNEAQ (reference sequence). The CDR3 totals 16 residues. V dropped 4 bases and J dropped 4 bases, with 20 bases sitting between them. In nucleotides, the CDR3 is TGTGCCAGCAGCTCTAACAAGGGTGGGAGGTTTTACGAGCAGTACTTC. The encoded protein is CASSSNKGGRFYEQYF.

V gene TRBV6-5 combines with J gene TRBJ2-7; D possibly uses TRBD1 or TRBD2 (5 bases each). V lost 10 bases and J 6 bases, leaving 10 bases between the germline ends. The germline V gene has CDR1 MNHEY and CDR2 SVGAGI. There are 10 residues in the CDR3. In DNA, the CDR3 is TGTGCCACGGGACGGCCCGAGCAGTACTTC. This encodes CATGRPEQYF.

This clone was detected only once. The CDR3 DNA reads as TGTGCCACCACGATCCTGTCAGGCTACTATGGCTACACCTTC. Encoded protein: CATTILSGYYGYTF. The rearrangement links TRBV6-6 to TRBJ1-2; no definite D call. The CDR3 consists of 14 residues. Trimming shortened V by 10 bases and J by 3 bases, and 18 bases separated the two germline ends. Germline V lookup: CDR1 MNHNY, CDR2 SVGAGI (reference sequence).

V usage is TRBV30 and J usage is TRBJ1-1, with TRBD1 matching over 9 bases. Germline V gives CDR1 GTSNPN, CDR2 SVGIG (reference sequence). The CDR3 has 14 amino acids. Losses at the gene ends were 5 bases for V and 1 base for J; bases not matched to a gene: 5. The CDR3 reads CAWGQGIANTEAFF. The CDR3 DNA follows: TGTGCCTGGGGACAGGGGATAGCGAACACTGAAGCTTTCTTT.

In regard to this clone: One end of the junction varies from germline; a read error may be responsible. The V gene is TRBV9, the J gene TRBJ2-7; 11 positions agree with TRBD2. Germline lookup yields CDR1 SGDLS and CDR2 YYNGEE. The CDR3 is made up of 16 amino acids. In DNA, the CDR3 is TGTGCCAGCAGCGTAGCAGGGACTAGCGGTACTTACGACCAGTACTTC. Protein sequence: CASSVAGTSGTYDQYF.

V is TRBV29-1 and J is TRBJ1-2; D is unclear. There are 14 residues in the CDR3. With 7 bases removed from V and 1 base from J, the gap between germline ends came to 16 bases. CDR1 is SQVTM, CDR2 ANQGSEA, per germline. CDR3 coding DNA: TGCAGCGCCGTCTTATTGGACGGTAACTATGGCTACACCTTC. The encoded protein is CSAVLLDGNYGYTF.

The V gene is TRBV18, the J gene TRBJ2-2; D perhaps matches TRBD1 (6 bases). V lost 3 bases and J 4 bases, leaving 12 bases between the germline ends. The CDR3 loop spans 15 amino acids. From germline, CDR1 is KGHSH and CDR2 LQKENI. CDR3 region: CASSPETGATGELFF. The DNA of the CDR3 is TGTGCCAGCTCACCCGAGACAGGAGCCACCGGGGAGCTGTTTTTT.

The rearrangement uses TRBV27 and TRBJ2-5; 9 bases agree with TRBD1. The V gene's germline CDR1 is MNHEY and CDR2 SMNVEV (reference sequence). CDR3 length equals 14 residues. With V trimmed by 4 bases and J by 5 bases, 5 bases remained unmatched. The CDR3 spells CASSYRDRDETQYF. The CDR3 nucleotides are TGTGCCAGCAGTTACCGGGACAGGGACGAGACCCAGTACTTC.

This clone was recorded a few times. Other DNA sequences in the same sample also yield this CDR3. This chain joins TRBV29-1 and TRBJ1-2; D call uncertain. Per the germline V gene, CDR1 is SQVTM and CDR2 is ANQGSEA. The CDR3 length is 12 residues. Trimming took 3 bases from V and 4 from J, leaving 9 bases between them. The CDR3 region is CSVDVGVYGYTF. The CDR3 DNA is TGCAGCGTTGACGTAGGAGTCTATGGCTACACCTTC.

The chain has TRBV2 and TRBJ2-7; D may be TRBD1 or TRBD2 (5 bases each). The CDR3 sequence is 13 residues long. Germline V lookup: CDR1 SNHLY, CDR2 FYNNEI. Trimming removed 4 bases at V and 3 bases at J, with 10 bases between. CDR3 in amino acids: CASSVGTFYEQYF. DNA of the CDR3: TGTGCCAGCAGTGTCGGGACCTTCTACGAGCAGTACTTC.

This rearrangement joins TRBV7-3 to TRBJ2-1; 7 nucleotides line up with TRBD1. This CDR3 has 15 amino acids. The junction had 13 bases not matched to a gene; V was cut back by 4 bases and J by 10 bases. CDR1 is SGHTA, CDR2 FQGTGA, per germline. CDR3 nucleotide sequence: TGTGCCAGCAGCTCCCCACTGGACAGGCCCATCGAGCAGTTCTTC. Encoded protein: CASSSPLDRPIEQFF.

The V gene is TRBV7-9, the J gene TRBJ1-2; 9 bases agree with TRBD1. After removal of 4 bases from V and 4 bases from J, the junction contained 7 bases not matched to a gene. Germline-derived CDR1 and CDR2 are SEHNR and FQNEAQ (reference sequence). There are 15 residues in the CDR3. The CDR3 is CASSSPGQGIYGYTF. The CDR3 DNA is TGTGCCAGCAGCTCACCGGGACAGGGAATCTATGGCTACACCTTC.

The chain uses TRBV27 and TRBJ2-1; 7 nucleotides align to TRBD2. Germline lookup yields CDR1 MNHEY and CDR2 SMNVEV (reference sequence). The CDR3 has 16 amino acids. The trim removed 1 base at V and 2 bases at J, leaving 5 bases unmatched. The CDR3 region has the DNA TGTGCCAGCAGTTTATGGTCGGCGGGAGCCTACAATGAGCAGTTCTTC. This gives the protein CASSLWSAGAYNEQFF.

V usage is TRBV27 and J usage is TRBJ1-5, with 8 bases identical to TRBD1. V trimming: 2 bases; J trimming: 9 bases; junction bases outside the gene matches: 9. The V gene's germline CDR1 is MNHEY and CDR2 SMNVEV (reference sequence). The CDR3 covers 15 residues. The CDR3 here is CASSLIGTGGRPQHF. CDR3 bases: TGTGCCAGCAGTTTAATCGGTACAGGGGGAAGGCCCCAGCATTTT.